This is a list of T cell receptor beta chains from one sample in a study of shared clonotypes between healthy human individuals. Assay used: immunoSEQ multiplex PCR; TCRdb lists only in-frame clones, some missing. The data contain some 2,500,000 clones, 85% to 95% of them singletons. Sequencing was performed on naive CD4+ T cells from PBMCs. These TCRs come from a man aged 18 to 30 in good health. Some clones in this sample may be carry-over from other donors' samples. Both conserved end residues are part of each CDR3. D genes are given only for firm matches. The size of a clone is reported for some rows only, either as once, few or many, or as a class for expanded clones.

NA,TRBJ1-1,TRBV7-2,14,NA,CASSLAWTDWGAFF,TGTGCCAGCAGCTTAGCATGGACAGACTGGGGAGCTTTCTTT
NA,TRBJ1-4,TRBV5-6,16,NA,CASSLGVGVVGEKLFF,TGTGCCAGCAGCTTAGGGGTCGGTGTCGTGGGCGAAAAACTGTTTTTT
NA,TRBJ2-1,TRBV5-1,18,NA,CASSFLTDSQYSYNEQFF,TGCGCCAGCAGCTTCCTAACCGACAGCCAATACTCCTACAATGAGCAGTTCTTC
TRBD2,TRBJ2-7,TRBV18,15,NA,CASSPPGRVRASKYF,TGTGCCAGCTCACCACCTGGGAGGGTTCGAGCGTCCAAGTACTTC
TRBD2,TRBJ2-2,TRBV5-1,15,NA,CASSWTSGDTGELFF,TGCGCCAGCAGCTGGACTAGCGGGGACACCGGGGAGCTGTTTTTT
NA,TRBJ1-5,TRBV6-1,15,NA,CASTNSLGPWQPQHF,TGTGCCAGCACGAATAGCCTGGGGCCTTGGCAGCCCCAGCATTTT
NA,TRBJ2-4,TRBV4-1,12,NA,CASSQRTGDQYF,TGCGCCAGCAGCCAAAGGACGGGGGATCAGTACTTC
TRBD1,TRBJ2-3,TRBV29-1,13,NA,CSVEGQYTDTQYF,TGCAGCGTTGAGGGACAGTACACAGATACGCAGTATTTT
NA,TRBJ1-5,TRBV5-4,15,NA,CASSLGTRSNQPQHF,TGCGCCAGCAGCCTCGGGACAAGGAGCAATCAGCCCCAGCATTTT
NA,TRBJ1-1,TRBV5-1,15,NA,CASTPSVARGTEAFF,TGCGCCAGCACCCCCAGTGTCGCCCGCGGGACTGAAGCTTTCTTT
TRBD1,TRBJ1-4,TRBV5-1,16,NA,CASSLVRVGQHEKLFF,TGCGCCAGCAGCTTGGTCAGGGTGGGACAGCATGAAAAACTGTTTTTT
TRBD1,TRBJ2-1,TRBV12-5,16,NA,CASASRGTGAYNEQFF,TGTGCTAGTGCCTCGCGGGGGACAGGGGCCTACAATGAGCAGTTCTTC
NA,TRBJ2-5,TRBV5-1,13,NA,CASSGGAQETQYF,TGCGCCAGCAGTGGCGGGGCCCAAGAGACCCAGTACTTC
NA,TRBJ1-1,TRBV7-9,12,few,CASNQLRAEAFF,TGTGCCAGCAACCAACTGAGGGCTGAAGCTTTCTTT
NA,TRBJ1-1,TRBV25-1,14,NA,CASSDPFPGLGAFF,TGTGCCAGCAGTGACCCCTTCCCGGGTTTGGGAGCTTTCTTT
TRBD1,TRBJ1-1,TRBV29-1,13,once,CSARGTGGTEAFF,TGCAGCGCAAGAGGAACAGGGGGAACTGAAGCTTTCTTT
TRBD2,TRBJ2-2,TRBV5-1,16,NA,CASSVTTSGNTGELFF,TGCGCCAGCAGCGTAACGACTAGCGGGAACACCGGGGAGCTGTTTTTT
TRBD2,TRBJ2-3,TRBV6-1,19,NA,CASSVLTSGIYDNTDTQYF,TGTGCCAGCAGTGTTCTGACTAGCGGGATCTACGACAACACAGATACGCAGTATTTT
TRBD1,TRBJ1-1,TRBV29-1,14,NA,CSVGWQGAKTEAFF,TGCAGCGTTGGGTGGCAGGGGGCTAAGACTGAAGCTTTCTTT